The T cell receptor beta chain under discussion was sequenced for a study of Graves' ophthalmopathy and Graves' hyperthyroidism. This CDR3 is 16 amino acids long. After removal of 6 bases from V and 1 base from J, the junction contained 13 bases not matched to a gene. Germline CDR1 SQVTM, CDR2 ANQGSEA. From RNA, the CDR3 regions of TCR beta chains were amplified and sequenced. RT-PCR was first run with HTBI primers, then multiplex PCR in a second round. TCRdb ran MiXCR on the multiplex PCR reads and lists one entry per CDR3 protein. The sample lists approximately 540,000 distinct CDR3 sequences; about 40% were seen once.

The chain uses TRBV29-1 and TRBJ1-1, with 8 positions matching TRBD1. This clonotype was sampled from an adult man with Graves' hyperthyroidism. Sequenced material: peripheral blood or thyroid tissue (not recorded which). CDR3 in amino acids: CSVSAGQAWGNTEAFF. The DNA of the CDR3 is TGCAGCGTCTCCGCGGGACAGGCCTGGGGGAACACTGAAGCTTTCTTT.